A single sample gave rise to the 15 T cell receptor beta chains below, sequenced in a study of cytomegalovirus exposure and HLA in healthy donors. This PCR relied on a set of 60 Vbeta primers and 13 Jbeta primers. Clones were sequenced by immunoSEQ multiplex PCR, and TCRdb holds only the in-frame ones, with some missing. The table has 150,000 to 200,000 clones, roughly 80% seen once. Sequencing was performed on PBMCs. These receptor sequences come from a man between 18 and 35 years old in good health and CMV-seropositive.

The J gene is TRBJ2-7, the V gene TRBV9; D gene uncertain. This CDR3 is 14 amino acids long. Germline V gene sequence: CDR1 SGDLS, CDR2 YYNGEE. With 2 bases removed from V and 2 bases from J, the gap between germline ends came to 11 bases. The chain's CDR3 is CASSVGLTAYEQYF. The CDR3 nucleotides read TGTGCCAGCAGCGTTGGGCTGACCGCCTACGAGCAGTACTTC. Based on the CDR3 plus reference TRBV9 and TRBJ2-7, the full variable domain is DSGVTQTPKHLITATGQRVTLRCSPRSGDLSVYWYQQSLDQGLQFLIQYYNGEERAKGNILERFSAQQFPDLHSELNLSSLELGDSALYFCASSVGLTAYEQYFGPGTRLTVT.

The rearrangement joins TRBV5-1 to TRBJ1-3; D remains unclear. Deletions cut 5 bases from V and 0 bases from J, with 12 bases between. This CDR3 has 15 amino acids. Germline lookup yields CDR1 SGHRS and CDR2 YFSETQ. For the CDR3, the DNA is TGCGCCAGCAGTTTAGCCGAAACCTCTGGAAACACCATATATTTT. Its translation: CASSLAETSGNTIYF.

The V call is TRBV4-1, the J call TRBJ2-7; the match to TRBD1 covers 7 bases. The ends lost 4 bases at V and 4 bases at J; junction bases unmatched: 10. The germline V gene has CDR1 MGHRA and CDR2 YSYEKL. There are 15 residues in the CDR3. In nucleotides, the CDR3 is TGCGCCAGCAGCCCCCAGGTGACAGGGCTATACGAGCAGTACTTC. This gives the protein CASSPQVTGLYEQYF.

The chain links TRBV4-3 to TRBJ2-1, with D unclear. The ends were cut back, 1 base at V and 4 bases at J, with 8 bases in the middle. Germline V CDR1 and CDR2: LGHNA, YSLEER. This CDR3 has 14 amino acids. CDR3 bases: TGCGCCAGCAGCCAAGTTCGCGTATACAATGAGCAGTTCTTC. Residues: CASSQVRVYNEQFF.

V gene TRBV29-1 combines with J gene TRBJ1-1; D is ambiguous. The CDR3 totals 12 residues. CDR1 SQVTM and CDR2 ANQGSEA come from the germline V gene. Trimming took 3 bases from V and 2 from J, leaving 7 bases between them. The CDR3 here is CSVDPGNTEAFF. Here the CDR3 DNA reads TGCAGCGTTGACCCGGGTAACACTGAAGCTTTCTTT.

V gene TRBV7-8 combines with J gene TRBJ1-5; perhaps TRBD1 as D (6 bases). CDR3 size: 14 residues. Trimming stripped 3 bases from V and 3 bases from J, with 9 bases between. CDR1 and CDR2 from the germline V gene are SGHVS and FQNEAQ. This CDR3 is CASSLGQYNQPQHF. The CDR3 nucleotides read TGTGCCAGCAGCTTGGGACAATACAATCAGCCCCAGCATTTT.

J is TRBJ1-5 and V is TRBV6-4; a weak D match, TRBD1 (6 bases). This CDR3 spans 13 amino acids. Trimming shortened V by 4 bases and J by 6 bases, and 10 bases separated the two germline ends. Per germline, CDR1 MRHNA and CDR2 SNTAGT. The CDR3 reads CASSVDSIQPQHF. The DNA of the CDR3 is TGTGCCAGCAGTGTGGACAGTATTCAGCCCCAGCATTTT.

The rearrangement links TRBV30 to TRBJ2-2; tentatively, D is TRBD2 (6 bases). Trimming took off 0 bases at V and 7 bases at J, with 9 bases between the two ends. The CDR3 consists of 13 residues. Germline V CDR1 and CDR2: GTSNPN, SVGIG (reference sequence). In nucleotides, the CDR3 is TGTGCCTGGAGTGTACTCGGGGGCGGGGAGCTGTTTTTT. Amino acid sequence: CAWSVLGGGELFF. The full variable domain, in which reference TRBV30 and TRBJ2-2 provide the parts outside the CDR3, is SQTIHQWPATLVQPVGSPLSLECTVEGTSNPNLYWYRQAAGRGLQLLFYSVGIGQISSEVPQNLSASRPQDRQFILSSKKLLLSDSGFYLCAWSVLGGGELFFGEGSRLTVL.

This clone was observed a single time. The chain joins TRBV27 to TRBJ1-3, with unresolved D. Germline values: CDR1 MNHEY, CDR2 SMNVEV (reference sequence). The CDR3 is made up of 14 amino acids. V was cut by 2 bases and J by 0 bases, with 5 bases left in between. CDR3 protein: CASSLRSSGNTIYF. The CDR3 nucleotides are TGTGCCAGCAGTTTAAGGAGCTCTGGAAACACCATATATTTT.

This clone appeared a few times. The chain has TRBV28 and TRBJ1-2; D gene ambiguous. Germline V CDR1 and CDR2: MDHEN, SYDVKM. Trimming removed 3 bases at V and 8 bases at J, with 13 bases between. This CDR3 is built from 13 residues. The CDR3 reads CASSLRGLGGYTF. CDR3 DNA sequence: TGTGCCAGCAGTTTGCGAGGTCTAGGCGGCTACACCTTC.

This rearrangement joins TRBV19 to TRBJ1-1, with 9 bases fitting TRBD1. The CDR3 has 13 residues. J was trimmed by 0 bases and V by 10 bases; bases with no gene match: 3. CDR1 is LNHDA, CDR2 SQIVND, per germline (reference sequence). The CDR3 nucleotides are TGTGCCACCGACAGGGGGTTGAACACTGAAGCTTTCTTT. Residues: CATDRGLNTEAFF.

V gene TRBV28 combines with J gene TRBJ2-4; weak D call: TRBD1 (6 bases). V dropped 5 bases and J dropped 6 bases, with 11 bases sitting between them. This CDR3 is built from 13 residues. CDR1 is MDHEN and CDR2 is SYDVKM in the germline V gene. The CDR3 nucleotides are TGTGCCAGCAGTACAGGGTTTGGAAACATTCAGTACTTC. Its translation: CASSTGFGNIQYF.

The chain couples TRBV5-1 to TRBJ2-7; maybe TRBD1 (5 bases). This CDR3 is 13 amino acids long. Trimming removed 3 bases at V and 7 bases at J, with 14 bases between. Germline V gene sequence: CDR1 SGHRS, CDR2 YFSETQ. The CDR3 reads CASSSSRVREQYF. For the CDR3, the DNA is TGCGCCAGCAGCTCAAGCAGGGTCAGAGAGCAGTACTTC.

The chain joins TRBV7-8 to TRBJ1-1; D not certain. The CDR3 consists of 16 residues. Germline lookup yields CDR1 SGHVS and CDR2 FQNEAQ. V lost 3 bases, J lost 0 bases, and 14 bases lay in between. CDR3 sequence reads: CASSFGSTRLNTEAFF. The CDR3 DNA is TGTGCCAGCAGCTTCGGGTCGACCCGATTGAACACTGAAGCTTTCTTT.

V gene TRBV28 combines with J gene TRBJ2-3; 8 bases fit TRBD1. The CDR3 extends over 14 amino acids. Germline CDR1 is MDHEN and CDR2 is SYDVKM. The V and J ends lost 5 bases and 6 bases, in that order; junction bases with no gene match: 7. The CDR3 protein is CASSLTGGSDTQYF. CDR3 DNA: TGTGCCAGCAGTCTAACAGGGGGATCGGATACGCAGTATTTT. Looking up the rest from reference TRBV28 and TRBJ2-3 gives the full variable domain: DVKVTQSSRYLVKRTGEKVFLECVQDMDHENMFWYRQDPGLGLRLIYFSYDVKMKEKGDIPEGYSVSREKKERFSLILESASTNQTSMYLCASSLTGGSDTQYFGPGTRLTVL.